In this sample, the clone carrying this T cell receptor (beta chain) turned up many times. The data are from a study of patients and donors after allogeneic stem cell transplantation. TCRdb called the RT-PCR reads again in MiXCR, with one record for every CDR3 protein. The data contain just over 55,000 distinct CDR3 sequences, 13% of them seen just once; the ten biggest clones take up over 25%. Trimming at V came to 10 bases and at J to 4 bases, leaving 11 bases not matched to a gene. The CDR3 has 14 residues. This rearrangement joins TRBV12-3 or TRBV12-4 to TRBJ1-1; the match to TRBD1 covers 8 bases. This TCR was recovered from a human donor who was either an allogeneic HSCT recipient or a stem cell or donor lymphocyte infusion donor (not recorded which). It is not recorded whose cells these are; they may come from a transplant donor. Specimen: blood, either unsorted or a sorted T cell fraction (not recorded which). The CDR3 here is CATPPDDRGTEAFF. The CDR3 region has the DNA TGTGCCACCCCCCCTGATGACAGGGGCACTGAAGCTTTCTTT.